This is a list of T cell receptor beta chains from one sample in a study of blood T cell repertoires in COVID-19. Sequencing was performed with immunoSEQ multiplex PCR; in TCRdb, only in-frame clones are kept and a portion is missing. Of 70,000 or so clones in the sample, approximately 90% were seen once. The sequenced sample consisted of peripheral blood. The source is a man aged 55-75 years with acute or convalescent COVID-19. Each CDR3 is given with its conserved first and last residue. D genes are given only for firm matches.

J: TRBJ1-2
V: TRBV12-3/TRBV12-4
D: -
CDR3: CASSLQGFYGYTF
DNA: TGTGCCAGCAGTCTACAGGGATTCTATGGCTACACCTTC

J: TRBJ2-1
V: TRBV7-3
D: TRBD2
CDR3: CASSRSGRIKNNEQFF
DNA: TGTGCCAGCAGCCGTAGCGGGAGAATTAAAAACAATGAGCAGTTCTTC

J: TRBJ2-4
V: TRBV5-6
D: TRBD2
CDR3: CASSEDSGGVAKNIQYF
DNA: TGTGCCAGCAGCGAGGATAGCGGGGGGGTAGCCAAAAACATTCAGTACTTC

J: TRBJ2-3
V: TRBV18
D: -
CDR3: CASSPTPVTDTQYF
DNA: TGTGCCAGCTCACCAACCCCGGTCACAGATACGCAGTATTTT

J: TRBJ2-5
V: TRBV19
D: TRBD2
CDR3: CASSKTSGDQETQYF
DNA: TGTGCCAGTAGTAAGACTAGCGGGGATCAAGAGACCCAGTACTTC

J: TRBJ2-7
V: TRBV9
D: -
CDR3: CASSVGASSSYEQYF
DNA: TGTGCCAGCAGCGTGGGAGCTAGCTCTAGCTACGAGCAGTACTTC

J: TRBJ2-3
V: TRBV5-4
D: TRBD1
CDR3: CASSSTGGPDTQYF
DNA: TGTGCCAGCAGCTCGACAGGGGGCCCAGATACGCAGTATTTT

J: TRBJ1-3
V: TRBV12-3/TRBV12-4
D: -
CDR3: CASDTRSGNTIYF
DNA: TGTGCCAGTGATACAAGATCTGGAAACACCATATATTTT

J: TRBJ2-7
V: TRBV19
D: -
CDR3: CASSINAGSGTYEQYF
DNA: TGTGCCAGTAGTATCAATGCGGGTAGCGGAACTTACGAGCAGTACTTC

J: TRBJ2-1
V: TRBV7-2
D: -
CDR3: CASSTGLYNEQFF
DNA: TGTGCCAGCAGCACGGGACTCTACAATGAGCAGTTCTTC

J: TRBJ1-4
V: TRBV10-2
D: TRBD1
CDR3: CASSKQGASNEKLFF
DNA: TGCGCCAGCAGCAAACAGGGGGCATCTAATGAAAAACTGTTTTTT

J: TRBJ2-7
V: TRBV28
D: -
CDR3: CASRLPTGGKYEQYF
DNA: TGTGCCAGCAGACTCCCGACAGGAGGAAAGTACGAGCAGTACTTC